The clone carrying this T cell receptor beta chain was seen at least ten times. Sequencing used immunoSEQ multiplex PCR; TCRdb keeps in-frame clones, though not all of them. Of about 18,000 clones listed, over 55% were seen once; the top ten hold 21%. The data stem from a study of sequential checkpoint blockade in melanoma. Treatment indicated: randomized to nivolumab then ipilimumab (arm A) or the reverse (arm B). Live CD3+CD8+ CD19− CD56− cells were sorted from PBMCs. This CDR3 is built from 18 residues. Losses at the gene ends were 4 bases for V and 0 bases for J; bases not matched to a gene: 11. The germline CDR1 and CDR2 sequences are LGHNA and YNFKEQ.

The source of this sequence is a human donor with melanoma. The specimen comprised CD8+ T cells sorted from blood (inferred from file names), sampled from a patient given nivolumab and ipilimumab in sequence. This chain uses TRBV4-2 with TRBJ2-7; 11 positions match TRBD2. The CDR3 coding sequence is TGTGCCAGCAGCCCGCAGCTAGCGGGGGGTCCATTCTCCTACGAGCAGTACTTC. Translation gives CASSPQLAGGPFSYEQYF.